This T cell receptor beta chain was retrieved from a study of chemoradiotherapy in HPV16-positive cancers. In the study overall: Candidate HPV-specific clones and shared TCR motifs came from two HPV16-positive patients.

Over chemoradiotherapy, repertoires were sampled more than once. Overall study findings and caveats: Candidate HPV-specific clones and E7-related TCR motifs grew in tumor during treatment. For HPV16-positive patients, expanding HPV-responsive T cells associated with longer recurrence-free survival.

A note on this clone: Its target is not known.

V gave up 3 bases and J gave up 3 bases; unmatched junction bases: 4. CDR1 and CDR2 (germline): MNHNS, SASEGT. The CDR3 length is 14 residues. Measured with immunoSEQ multiplex PCR; TCRdb has only the in-frame clones, and not every one. The top ten hold about a tenth of the sample, which has fewer than 2,000 clones, 80% to 90% seen once. This chain joins TRBV6-1 and TRBJ2-7, with 8 nucleotides matching TRBD1. Sequencing used tumor tissue, obtained from a patient who underwent chemoradiotherapy. This clonotype originated in a human donor with HPV-associated anogenital cancer. CDR3 protein: CASSETDRVYEQYF. In nucleotides, the CDR3 is TGTGCCAGCAGTGAGACGGACAGGGTCTACGAGCAGTACTTC.